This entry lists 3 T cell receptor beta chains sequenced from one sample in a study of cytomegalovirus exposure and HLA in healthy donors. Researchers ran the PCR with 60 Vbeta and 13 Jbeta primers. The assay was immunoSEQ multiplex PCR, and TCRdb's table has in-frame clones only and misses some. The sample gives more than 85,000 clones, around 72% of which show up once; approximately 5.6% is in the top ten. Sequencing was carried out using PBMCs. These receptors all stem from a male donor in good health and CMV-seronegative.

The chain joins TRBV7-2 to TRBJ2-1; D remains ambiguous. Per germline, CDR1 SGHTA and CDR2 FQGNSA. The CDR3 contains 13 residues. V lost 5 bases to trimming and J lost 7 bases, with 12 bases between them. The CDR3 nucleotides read TGTGCCAGCAGCCGAAACGGAGCGAATGAGCAGTTCTTC. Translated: CASSRNGANEQFF.

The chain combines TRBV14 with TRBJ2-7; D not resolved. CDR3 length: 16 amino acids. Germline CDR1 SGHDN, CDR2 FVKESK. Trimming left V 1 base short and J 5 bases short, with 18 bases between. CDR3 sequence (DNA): TGTGCCAGCAGCCAAGTATTCCAGGTCTCCACCCACGAGCAGTACTTC. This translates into CASSQVFQVSTHEQYF.

The CDR3 sequence: CASSPLTSGQRETQYF. The CDR3 coding sequence is TGTGCCAGTAGTCCTCTTACTAGCGGTCAAAGGGAGACCCAGTACTTC. The V and J genes are TRBV19 and TRBJ2-5, with TRBD2 matching 8 bases. V trimming: 5 bases; J trimming: 5 bases; junction bases outside the gene matches: 13. This CDR3 spans 16 amino acids. CDR1 is LNHDA, CDR2 SQIVND, per germline (reference sequence).